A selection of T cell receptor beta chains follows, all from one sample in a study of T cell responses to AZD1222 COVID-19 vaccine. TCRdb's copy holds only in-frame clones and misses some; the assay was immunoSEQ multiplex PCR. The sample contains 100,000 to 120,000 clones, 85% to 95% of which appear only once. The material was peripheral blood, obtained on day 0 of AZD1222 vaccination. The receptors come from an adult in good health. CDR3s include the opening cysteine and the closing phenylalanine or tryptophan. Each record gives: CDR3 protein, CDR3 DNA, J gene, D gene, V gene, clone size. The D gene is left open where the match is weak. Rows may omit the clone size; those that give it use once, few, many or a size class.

CDR3aa: CASSLGLQRPYNEQFF
CDR3nt: TGTGCCAGCAGTCTGGGACTCCAGAGGCCCTACAATGAGCAGTTCTTC
j_gene: TRBJ2-1
d_gene: -
v_gene: TRBV28
abundance: -

CDR3aa: CASSLGAAGAYEQYF
CDR3nt: TGCGCCAGCAGCTTAGGCGCGGCGGGAGCCTACGAGCAGTACTTC
j_gene: TRBJ2-7
d_gene: TRBD2
v_gene: TRBV5-1
abundance: -

CDR3aa: CATSRDTSGNTIYF
CDR3nt: TGTGCCACCAGCAGAGATACCTCTGGAAACACCATATATTTT
j_gene: TRBJ1-3
d_gene: -
v_gene: TRBV15
abundance: once

CDR3aa: CASSSGKGQGRNEQYF
CDR3nt: TGTGCCAGCAGCAGCGGGAAGGGACAGGGACGGAACGAGCAGTACTTC
j_gene: TRBJ2-7
d_gene: TRBD1
v_gene: TRBV5-8
abundance: -

CDR3aa: CASTREGLAAKETQYF
CDR3nt: TGCGCCAGCACCCGGGAGGGACTAGCGGCCAAAGAGACCCAGTACTTC
j_gene: TRBJ2-5
d_gene: TRBD2
v_gene: TRBV10-2
abundance: -

CDR3aa: CASSEVDRMYGYTF
CDR3nt: TGTGCCAGCAGTGAGGTCGACAGGATGTATGGCTACACCTTC
j_gene: TRBJ1-2
d_gene: -
v_gene: TRBV6-1
abundance: -

CDR3aa: CASSRTGEAFF
CDR3nt: TGTGCCAGCAGTAGGACAGGCGAAGCTTTCTTT
j_gene: TRBJ1-1
d_gene: TRBD1
v_gene: TRBV7-9
abundance: -

CDR3aa: CASSVAGTGHSPLHF
CDR3nt: TGTGCCAGCAGCGTGGCCGGGACAGGGCATTCACCCCTCCACTTT
j_gene: TRBJ1-6
d_gene: TRBD1
v_gene: TRBV9
abundance: -

CDR3aa: CASSPPGGYGYTF
CDR3nt: TGTGCCAGCTCACCACCAGGGGGCTATGGCTACACCTTC
j_gene: TRBJ1-2
d_gene: -
v_gene: TRBV18
abundance: -

CDR3aa: CASSTRKRADTQYF
CDR3nt: TGTGCCAGCAGCACTCGAAAGAGGGCAGATACGCAGTATTTT
j_gene: TRBJ2-3
d_gene: -
v_gene: TRBV3-1/TRBV3-2
abundance: -

CDR3aa: CASSFGGRGEQYF
CDR3nt: TGTGCCAGCAGTTTCGGGGGTAGGGGGGAGCAGTACTTC
j_gene: TRBJ2-7
d_gene: -
v_gene: TRBV28
abundance: few

CDR3aa: CASSQAMGRLSSGNTIYF
CDR3nt: TGTGCCAGCAGCCAAGCCATGGGACGCCTGAGCTCTGGAAACACCATATATTTT
j_gene: TRBJ1-3
d_gene: -
v_gene: TRBV4-2
abundance: -

CDR3aa: CASSPGRTQPQHF
CDR3nt: TGCGCCAGCAGTCCCGGACGGACTCAGCCCCAGCATTTT
j_gene: TRBJ1-5
d_gene: -
v_gene: TRBV10-1
abundance: -

CDR3aa: CASSPRTGELFF
CDR3nt: TGTGCCAGCAGCCCACGCACCGGGGAGCTGTTTTTT
j_gene: TRBJ2-2
d_gene: -
v_gene: TRBV6-5
abundance: -

CDR3aa: CASTQGGGQGGAFF
CDR3nt: TGCGCCAGCACCCAGGGGGGGGGCCAGGGCGGGGCTTTCTTT
j_gene: TRBJ1-1
d_gene: TRBD1
v_gene: TRBV4-1
abundance: -

CDR3aa: CASSPQEVGRGGGANVLTF
CDR3nt: TGTGCCAGCTCCCCTCAAGAGGTCGGTCGTGGAGGGGGGGCCAACGTCCTGACTTTC
j_gene: TRBJ2-6
d_gene: -
v_gene: TRBV18
abundance: -

CDR3aa: CASSQDLWAQTEAFF
CDR3nt: TGCGCCAGCAGCCAAGATTTGTGGGCCCAAACTGAAGCTTTCTTT
j_gene: TRBJ1-1
d_gene: -
v_gene: TRBV4-1
abundance: -

CDR3aa: CASSLGSGTDNSPLHF
CDR3nt: TGCGCCAGCAGCTTAGGATCTGGGACAGATAATTCACCCCTCCACTTT
j_gene: TRBJ1-6
d_gene: TRBD1
v_gene: TRBV5-1
abundance: -

CDR3aa: CASSQDRGIGSEQFF
CDR3nt: TGTGCCAGCAGCCAGGACAGGGGAATCGGGAGTGAGCAGTTCTTC
j_gene: TRBJ2-1
d_gene: TRBD1
v_gene: TRBV5-4
abundance: -

CDR3aa: CAWTPGGYGYTF
CDR3nt: TGTGCCTGGACCCCGGGGGGCTATGGCTACACCTTC
j_gene: TRBJ1-2
d_gene: -
v_gene: TRBV30
abundance: -

CDR3aa: CASSVGVNEQFF
CDR3nt: TGTGCCAGCAGCGTAGGTGTTAATGAGCAGTTCTTC
j_gene: TRBJ2-1
d_gene: -
v_gene: TRBV9
abundance: once

CDR3aa: CASGPGRETNQPQHF
CDR3nt: TGTGCTAGTGGTCCCGGTCGGGAAACCAATCAGCCCCAGCATTTT
j_gene: TRBJ1-5
d_gene: -
v_gene: TRBV12-5
abundance: -

CDR3aa: CASSAGTGGAGGANVLTF
CDR3nt: TGTGCCAGCAGCGCAGGGACAGGGGGCGCGGGTGGGGCCAACGTCCTGACTTTC
j_gene: TRBJ2-6
d_gene: TRBD1
v_gene: TRBV6-2/TRBV6-3
abundance: -

CDR3aa: CASTTSPGRNTEAFF
CDR3nt: TGTGCCAGTACCACCAGTCCAGGGCGCAACACTGAAGCTTTCTTT
j_gene: TRBJ1-1
d_gene: -
v_gene: TRBV19
abundance: -

CDR3aa: CASSEGRAYEQYF
CDR3nt: TGTGCCAGCAGTGAAGGCAGGGCTTACGAGCAGTACTTC
j_gene: TRBJ2-7
d_gene: -
v_gene: TRBV6-4
abundance: -

CDR3aa: CASSSRDSYYNEQFF
CDR3nt: TGTGCCAGCAGTTCCCGGGACAGCTATTACAATGAGCAGTTCTTC
j_gene: TRBJ2-1
d_gene: TRBD1
v_gene: TRBV27
abundance: -

CDR3aa: CASSSQDSQETQYF
CDR3nt: TGCGCCAGCAGCTCGCAGGACAGCCAAGAGACCCAGTACTTC
j_gene: TRBJ2-5
d_gene: -
v_gene: TRBV5-1
abundance: -

CDR3aa: CASSRGISEQYF
CDR3nt: TGTGCCAGCAGCCGCGGAATCTCGGAGCAGTACTTC
j_gene: TRBJ2-7
d_gene: -
v_gene: TRBV5-6
abundance: -